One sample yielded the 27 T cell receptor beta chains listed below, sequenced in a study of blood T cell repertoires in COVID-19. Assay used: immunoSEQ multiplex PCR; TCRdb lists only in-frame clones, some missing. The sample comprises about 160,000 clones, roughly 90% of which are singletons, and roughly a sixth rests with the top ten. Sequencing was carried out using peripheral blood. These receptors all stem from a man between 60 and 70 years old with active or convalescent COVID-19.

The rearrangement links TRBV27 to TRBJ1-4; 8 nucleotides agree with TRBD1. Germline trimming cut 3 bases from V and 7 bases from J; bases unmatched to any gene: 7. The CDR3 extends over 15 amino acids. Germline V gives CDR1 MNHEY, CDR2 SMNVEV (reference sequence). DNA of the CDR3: TGTGCCAGCAGTTTCGACAGGGGCAACGGTGAAAAACTGTTTTTT. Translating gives CASSFDRGNGEKLFF.

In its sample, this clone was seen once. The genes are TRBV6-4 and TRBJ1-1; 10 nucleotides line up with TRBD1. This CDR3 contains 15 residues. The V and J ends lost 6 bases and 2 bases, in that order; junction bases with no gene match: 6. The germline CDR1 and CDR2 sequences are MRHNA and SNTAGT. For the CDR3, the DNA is TGTGCCAGCAGGGGACAGGGGTTTGGCAACACTGAAGCTTTCTTT. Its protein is CASRGQGFGNTEAFF.

The CDR3 DNA is TGTGCCAGCAGGGCGGACTTGAGCTCCTATAATTCACCCCTCCACTTT. Translated, it gives CASRADLSSYNSPLHF. V usage is TRBV27 and J usage is TRBJ1-6; D is uncertain. The CDR3 has 16 residues. CDR1 and CDR2 from the germline V gene are MNHEY and SMNVEV (reference sequence). Trimming left V 6 bases short and J 0 bases short, with 12 bases between.

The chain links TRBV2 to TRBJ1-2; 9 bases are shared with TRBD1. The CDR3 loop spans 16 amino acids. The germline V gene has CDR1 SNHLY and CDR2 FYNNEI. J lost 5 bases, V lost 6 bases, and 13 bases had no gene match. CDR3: CASRRGTGGFPYGYTF. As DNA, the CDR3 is TGTGCCAGCAGGAGAGGAACAGGGGGCTTCCCTTATGGCTACACCTTC.

The CDR3 coding sequence is TGTGCCAGCAGTGAAGGGGGGACAGGCAATCAGCCCCAGCATTTT. The encoded protein is CASSEGGTGNQPQHF. The chain is built from TRBV6-1 and TRBJ1-5; 7 nucleotides align to TRBD1. The CDR3 spans 15 residues. Germline assignment: CDR1 MNHNS and CDR2 SASEGT. V dropped 1 base and J dropped 2; count of bases not matched to a gene: 2.

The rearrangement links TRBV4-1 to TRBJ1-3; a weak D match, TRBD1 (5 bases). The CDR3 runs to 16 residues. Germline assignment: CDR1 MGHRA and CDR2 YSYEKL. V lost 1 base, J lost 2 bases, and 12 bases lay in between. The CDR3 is CASSQGQPGTGNTIYF. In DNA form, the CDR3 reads TGCGCCAGCAGCCAAGGACAGCCTGGGACTGGAAACACCATATATTTT.

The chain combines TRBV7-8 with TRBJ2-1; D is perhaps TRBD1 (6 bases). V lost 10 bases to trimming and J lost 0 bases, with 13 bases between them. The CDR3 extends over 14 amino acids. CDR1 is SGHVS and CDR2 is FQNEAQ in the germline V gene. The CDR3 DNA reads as TGTGCCATCAACAGGGAGAGCTCCTACAATGAGCAGTTCTTC. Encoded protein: CAINRESSYNEQFF.

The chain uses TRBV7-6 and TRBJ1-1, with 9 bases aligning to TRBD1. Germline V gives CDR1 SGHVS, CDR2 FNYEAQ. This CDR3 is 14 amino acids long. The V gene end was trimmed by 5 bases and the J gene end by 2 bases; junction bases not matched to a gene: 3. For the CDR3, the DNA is TGTGCCAGCAGCAAGGACAGGGGAAACACTGAAGCTTTCTTT. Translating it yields CASSKDRGNTEAFF.

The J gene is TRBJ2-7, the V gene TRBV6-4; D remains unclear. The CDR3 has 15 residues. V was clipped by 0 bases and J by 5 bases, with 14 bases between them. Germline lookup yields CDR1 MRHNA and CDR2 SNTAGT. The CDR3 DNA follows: TGTGCCAGCAGTGACTCGAACCCTAAGGAGAACGAGCAGTACTTC. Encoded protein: CASSDSNPKENEQYF.

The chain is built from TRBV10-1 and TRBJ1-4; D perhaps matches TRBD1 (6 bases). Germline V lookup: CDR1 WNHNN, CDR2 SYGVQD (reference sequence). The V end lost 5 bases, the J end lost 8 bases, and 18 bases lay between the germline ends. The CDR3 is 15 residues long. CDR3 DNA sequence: TGCGCCAGCAGTCGTTACAGGGAAGTGAACGAAAAACTGTTTTTT. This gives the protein CASSRYREVNEKLFF.

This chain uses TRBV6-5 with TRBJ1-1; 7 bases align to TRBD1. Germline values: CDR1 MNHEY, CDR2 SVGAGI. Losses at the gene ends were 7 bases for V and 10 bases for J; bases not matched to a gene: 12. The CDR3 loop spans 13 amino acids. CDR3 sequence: CASNLSGTDSAFF. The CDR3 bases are TGTGCCAGCAATTTATCCGGGACAGATTCAGCTTTCTTT.

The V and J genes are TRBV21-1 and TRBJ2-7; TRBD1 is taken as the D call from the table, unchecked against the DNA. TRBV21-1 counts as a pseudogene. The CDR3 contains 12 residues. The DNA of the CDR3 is TGTGCCAGCAGCATTTACAGGGGAGAGCAGTACTTC. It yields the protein CASSIYRGEQYF.

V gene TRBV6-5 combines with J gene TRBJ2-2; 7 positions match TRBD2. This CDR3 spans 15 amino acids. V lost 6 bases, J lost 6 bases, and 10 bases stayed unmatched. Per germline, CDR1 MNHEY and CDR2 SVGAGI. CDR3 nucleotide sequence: TGTGCCAGCAGCCGACCCGCGGGGGTTCCCGGGGAGCTGTTTTTT. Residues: CASSRPAGVPGELFF.

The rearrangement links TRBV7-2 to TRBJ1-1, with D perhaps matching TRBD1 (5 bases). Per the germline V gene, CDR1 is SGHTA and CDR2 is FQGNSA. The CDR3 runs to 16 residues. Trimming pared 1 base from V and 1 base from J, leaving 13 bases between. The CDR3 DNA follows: TGTGCCAGCAGCTTAGGATTCTGGGGCGAGAACACTGAAGCTTTCTTT. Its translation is CASSLGFWGENTEAFF.

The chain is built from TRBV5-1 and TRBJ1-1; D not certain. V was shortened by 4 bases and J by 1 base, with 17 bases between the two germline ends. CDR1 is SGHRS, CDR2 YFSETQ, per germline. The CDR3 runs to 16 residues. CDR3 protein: CASSRGDSGGNTEAFF. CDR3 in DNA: TGCGCCAGCAGCCGGGGAGATTCTGGAGGGAACACTGAAGCTTTCTTT.

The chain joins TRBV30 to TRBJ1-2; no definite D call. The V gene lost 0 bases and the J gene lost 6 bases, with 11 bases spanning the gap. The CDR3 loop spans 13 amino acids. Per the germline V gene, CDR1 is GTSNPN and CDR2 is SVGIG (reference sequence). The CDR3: CAWSVRGQDGYTF. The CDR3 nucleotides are TGTGCCTGGAGTGTACGTGGGCAGGATGGCTACACCTTC.

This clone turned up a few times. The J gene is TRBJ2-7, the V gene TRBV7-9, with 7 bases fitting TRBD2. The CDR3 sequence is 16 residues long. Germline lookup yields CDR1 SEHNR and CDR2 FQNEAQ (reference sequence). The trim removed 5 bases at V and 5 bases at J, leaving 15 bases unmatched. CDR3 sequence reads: CASSRGQPGGHDEQYF. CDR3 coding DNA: TGTGCCAGCAGCCGAGGCCAGCCGGGGGGTCACGACGAGCAGTACTTC.

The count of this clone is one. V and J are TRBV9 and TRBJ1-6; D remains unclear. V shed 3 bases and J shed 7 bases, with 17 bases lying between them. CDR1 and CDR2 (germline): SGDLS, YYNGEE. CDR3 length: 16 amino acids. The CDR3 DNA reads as TGTGCCAGCAGCGCCGCGGGCAGCCAACTAAATTCACCCCTCCACTTT. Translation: CASSAAGSQLNSPLHF.

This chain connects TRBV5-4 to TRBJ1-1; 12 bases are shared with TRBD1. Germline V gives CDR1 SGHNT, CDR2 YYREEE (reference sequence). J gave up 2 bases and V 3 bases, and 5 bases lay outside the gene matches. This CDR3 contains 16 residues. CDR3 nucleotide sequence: TGTGCCAGCAGCTGGGACAGGGGGCGAATAAACACTGAAGCTTTCTTT. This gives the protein CASSWDRGRINTEAFF.

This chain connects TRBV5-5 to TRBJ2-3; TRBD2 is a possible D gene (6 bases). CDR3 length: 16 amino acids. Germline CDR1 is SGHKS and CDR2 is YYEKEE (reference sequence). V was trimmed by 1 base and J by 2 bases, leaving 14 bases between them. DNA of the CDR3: TGTGCCAGCAGCTTGTTCGGGGGTCCTTACACAGATACGCAGTATTTT. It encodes CASSLFGGPYTDTQYF. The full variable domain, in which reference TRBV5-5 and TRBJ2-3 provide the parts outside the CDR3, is DAGVTQSPTHLIKTRGQQVTLRCSPISGHKSVSWYQQVLGQGPQFIFQYYEKEERGRGNFPDRFSARQFPNYSSELNVNALLLGDSALYLCASSLFGGPYTDTQYFGPGTRLTVL.

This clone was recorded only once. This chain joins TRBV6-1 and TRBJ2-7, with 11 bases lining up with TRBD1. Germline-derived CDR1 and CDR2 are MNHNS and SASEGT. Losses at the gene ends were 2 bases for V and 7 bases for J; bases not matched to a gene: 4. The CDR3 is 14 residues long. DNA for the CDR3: TGTGCCAGCAGTGAACCCGGGACAGGGGGTGAGCAGTACTTC. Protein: CASSEPGTGGEQYF.

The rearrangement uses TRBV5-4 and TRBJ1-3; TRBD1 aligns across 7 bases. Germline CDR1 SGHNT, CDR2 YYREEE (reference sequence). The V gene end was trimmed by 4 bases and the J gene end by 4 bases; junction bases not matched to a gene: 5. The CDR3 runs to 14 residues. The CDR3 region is CASSRGQSGNTIYF. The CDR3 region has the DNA TGTGCCAGCAGCCGGGGACAGTCAGGAAACACCATATATTTT.

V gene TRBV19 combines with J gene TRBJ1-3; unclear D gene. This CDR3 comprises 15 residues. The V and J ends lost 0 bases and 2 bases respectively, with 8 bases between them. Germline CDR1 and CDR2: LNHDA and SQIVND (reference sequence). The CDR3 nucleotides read TGTGCCAGTAGTATAGATCGCGGGGCTGGAAACACCATATATTTT. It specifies CASSIDRGAGNTIYF.

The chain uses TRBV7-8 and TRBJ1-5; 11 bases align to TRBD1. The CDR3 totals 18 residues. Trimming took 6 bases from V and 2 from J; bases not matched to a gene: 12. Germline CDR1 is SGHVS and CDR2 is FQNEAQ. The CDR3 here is CASRAGTGGIGGNQPQHF. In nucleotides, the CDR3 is TGTGCCAGCAGGGCCGGGACAGGGGGTATAGGGGGCAATCAGCCCCAGCATTTT. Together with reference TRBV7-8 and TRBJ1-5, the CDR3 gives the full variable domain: GAGVSQSPRYKVAKRGQDVALRCDPISGHVSLFWYQQALGQGPEFLTYFQNEAQLDKSGLPSDRFFAERPEGSVSTLKIQRTQQEDSAVYLCASRAGTGGIGGNQPQHFGDGTRLSIL.

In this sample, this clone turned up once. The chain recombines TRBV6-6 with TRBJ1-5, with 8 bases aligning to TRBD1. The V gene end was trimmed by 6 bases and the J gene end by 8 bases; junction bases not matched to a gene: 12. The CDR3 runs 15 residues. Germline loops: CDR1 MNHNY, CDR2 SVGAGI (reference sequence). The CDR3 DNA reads TGTGCCAGCAGCGAACAGGGGGGTCGGCTTGAGCCCCAGCATTTT. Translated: CASSEQGGRLEPQHF.

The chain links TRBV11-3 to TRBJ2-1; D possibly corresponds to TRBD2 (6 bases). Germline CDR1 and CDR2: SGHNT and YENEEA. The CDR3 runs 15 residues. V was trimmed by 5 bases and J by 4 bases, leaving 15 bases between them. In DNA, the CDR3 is TGTGCCAGCAGCCAAGGGGACTCATCGTACAATGAGCAGTTCTTC. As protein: CASSQGDSSYNEQFF.

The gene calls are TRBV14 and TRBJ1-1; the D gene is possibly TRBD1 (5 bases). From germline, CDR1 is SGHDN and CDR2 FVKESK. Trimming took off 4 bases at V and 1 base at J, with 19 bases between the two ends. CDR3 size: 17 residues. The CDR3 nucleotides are TGTGCCAGCAGCCTCGGTCACAAGGGGCTGGGGAACACTGAAGCTTTCTTT. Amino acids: CASSLGHKGLGNTEAFF.